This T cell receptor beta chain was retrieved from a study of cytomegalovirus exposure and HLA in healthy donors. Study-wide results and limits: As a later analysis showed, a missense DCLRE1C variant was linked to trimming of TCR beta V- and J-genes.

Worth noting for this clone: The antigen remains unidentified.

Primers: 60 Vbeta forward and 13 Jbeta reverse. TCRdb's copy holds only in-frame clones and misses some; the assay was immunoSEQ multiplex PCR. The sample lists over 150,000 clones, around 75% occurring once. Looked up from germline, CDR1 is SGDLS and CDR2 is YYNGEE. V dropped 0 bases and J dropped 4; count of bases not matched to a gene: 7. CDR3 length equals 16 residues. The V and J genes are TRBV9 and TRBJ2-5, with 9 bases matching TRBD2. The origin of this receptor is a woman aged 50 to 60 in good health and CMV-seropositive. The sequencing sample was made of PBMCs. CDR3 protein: CASSVDPAGGRETQYF. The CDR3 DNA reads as TGTGCCAGCAGCGTAGATCCAGCGGGGGGAAGAGAGACCCAGTACTTC.